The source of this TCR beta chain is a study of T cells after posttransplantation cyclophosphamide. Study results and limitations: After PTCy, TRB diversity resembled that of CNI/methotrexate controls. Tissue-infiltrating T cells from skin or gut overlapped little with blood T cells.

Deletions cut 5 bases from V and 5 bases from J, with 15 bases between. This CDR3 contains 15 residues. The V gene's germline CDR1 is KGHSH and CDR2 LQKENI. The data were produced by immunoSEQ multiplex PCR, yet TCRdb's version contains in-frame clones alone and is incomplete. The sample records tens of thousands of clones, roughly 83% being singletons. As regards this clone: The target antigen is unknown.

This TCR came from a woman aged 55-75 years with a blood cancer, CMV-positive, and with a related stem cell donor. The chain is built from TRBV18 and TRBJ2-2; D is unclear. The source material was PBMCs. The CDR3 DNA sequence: TGTGCCAGCTCAAGCGACCAGCTTTGGACCGGGGAGCTGTTTTTT. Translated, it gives CASSSDQLWTGELFF.